This note documents a single TCR beta chain sequence. Antigen specificity is unknown. Both iRepertoire HTBI primers and Arm-PCR of CDR3 regions were used to build the TCR beta libraries. As handled by the study authors: Gene usage covered 50 to 75 TRBV and 13 to 15 TRBJ segments. Each CDR3 protein is one row after TCRdb ran MiXCR on the multiplex PCR reads. The V and J calls shown here were made by TCRdb, not taken from the authors' results. The sample comprises more than 650,000 distinct CDR3 sequences, around 32% of which are singletons, and about 40% rests with the top ten. This sample is drawn from a study of regulatory T cells in long-lasting Graves disease. Study-level findings and limits: Persistent disease samples used TRBV28, TRBJ1-2 and TRBJ2-5 preferentially. Comparison showed that persistent patients shared more public clonotypes (roughly 2,700) than new patients (approximately 930).

CDR3 length: 17 residues. Germline CDR1 and CDR2: SNHLY and FYNNEI. Trimming pared 10 bases from V and 0 bases from J, leaving 19 bases between. Time point in this sample: persistent/refractory GD, antithyroid drugs over 5 years with positive TRAb. RNA from PBMCs was the source of the TCR library. A peripheral blood sample, roughly 8.5 milliliters in volume, was drawn into EDTA tubes. The chain recombines TRBV2 with TRBJ2-6, with D possibly TRBD2 on 6 matching bases. This clonotype was sampled from a female donor with Graves disease. The sample was peripheral blood mononuclear cells (PBMCs), taken when the disease was refractory, from a patient treated with antithyroid drugs. CDR3 DNA: TGTGCCACCCCACCGGGACTGACCCCCTCTGGGGCCAACGTCCTGACTTTC. Its protein is CATPPGLTPSGANVLTF. The full variable domain, with the rest looked up from reference TRBV2 and TRBJ2-6, is EPEVTQTPSHQVTQMGQEVILRCVPISNHLYFYWYRQILGQKVEFLVSFYNNEISEKSEIFDDQFSVERPDGSNFTLKIRSTKLEDSAMYFCATPPGLTPSGANVLTFGAGSRLTVL.